The source of this T cell receptor (beta chain) is a study of blood T cell repertoires in COVID-19. The wider study: Spain, Italy and the United States supplied samples that represented acute and convalescent COVID-19. The analysed material was cDNA or gDNA that came from T cells, B-cell-depleted T cells, or PBMCs.

V trimming: 6 bases; J trimming: 0 bases; junction bases outside the gene matches: 6. The germline gives CDR1 MDHEN, CDR2 SYDVKM. The length of the CDR3 is 16 residues. As processed by the authors: Reference gene primers were amplified, and this amplification served to estimate nucleated cell counts. Clones were read by immunoSEQ multiplex PCR, and TCRdb kept only the in-frame ones, dropping some. The V and J calls and clone size were taken over from that table, and D and trimming were inferred from the DNA. The sample carries 120,000 or so clones, 85% recorded once. The chain has TRBV28 and TRBJ2-1; 9 positions match TRBD1. Sequenced sample: peripheral blood. The clonotype comes from a man at least 80 years old with active or convalescent COVID-19. CDR3 region: CASSRTGGPSYNEQFF. The CDR3 nucleotides are TGTGCCAGCAGCCGAACAGGGGGCCCCTCCTACAATGAGCAGTTCTTC.